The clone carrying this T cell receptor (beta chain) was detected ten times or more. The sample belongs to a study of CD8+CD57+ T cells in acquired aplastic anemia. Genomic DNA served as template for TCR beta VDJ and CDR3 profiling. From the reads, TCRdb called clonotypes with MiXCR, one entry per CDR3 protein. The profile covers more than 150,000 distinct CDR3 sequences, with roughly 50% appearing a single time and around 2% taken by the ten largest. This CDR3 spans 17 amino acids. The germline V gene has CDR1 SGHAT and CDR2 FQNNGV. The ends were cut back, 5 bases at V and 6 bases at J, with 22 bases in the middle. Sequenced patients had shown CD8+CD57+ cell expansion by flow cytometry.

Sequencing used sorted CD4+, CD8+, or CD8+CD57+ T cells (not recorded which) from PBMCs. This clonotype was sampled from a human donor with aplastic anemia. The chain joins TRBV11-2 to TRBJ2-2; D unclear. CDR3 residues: CASSPRPGWQGSGELFF. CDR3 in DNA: TGTGCCAGCAGCCCGCGCCCCGGTTGGCAAGGGTCCGGGGAGCTGTTTTTT.